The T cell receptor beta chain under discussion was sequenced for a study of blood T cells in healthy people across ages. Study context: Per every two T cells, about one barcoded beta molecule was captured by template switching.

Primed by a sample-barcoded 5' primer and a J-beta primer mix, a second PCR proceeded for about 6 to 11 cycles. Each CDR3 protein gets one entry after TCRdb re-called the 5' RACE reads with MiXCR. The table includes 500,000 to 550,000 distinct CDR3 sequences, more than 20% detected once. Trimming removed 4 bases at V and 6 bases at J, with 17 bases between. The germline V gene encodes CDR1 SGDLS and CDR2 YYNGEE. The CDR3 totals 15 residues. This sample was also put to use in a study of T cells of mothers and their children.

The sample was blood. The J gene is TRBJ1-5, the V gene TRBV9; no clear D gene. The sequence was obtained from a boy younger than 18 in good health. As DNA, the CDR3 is TGTGCCAGCAGCCTAGGGTCCAATGCTGGTCAGCCCCAGCATTTT. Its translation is CASSLGSNAGQPQHF.